This T cell receptor (beta chain) is from a study of blood T cell repertoires in COVID-19. Study in general: Donors in the United States, Italy and Spain gave samples during acute or convalescent COVID-19.

Per the germline V gene, CDR1 is MDHEN and CDR2 is SYDVKM. The CDR3 totals 12 residues. V lost 5 bases to trimming and J lost 0 bases, with 4 bases between them. TCRdb's table, derived via immunoSEQ multiplex PCR, lists solely in-frame clones and lacks some. The data contain 55,000 to 70,000 clones, 60% to 80% of them singletons. Material: peripheral blood. The sequence derives from a man aged 55-75 years with acute or convalescent COVID-19. The gene calls are TRBV28 and TRBJ1-1; no firm D call. The CDR3 bases are TGTGCCAGCAGTCGCGTGAACACTGAAGCTTTCTTT. Its translation: CASSRVNTEAFF.